This T cell receptor (beta chain) was retrieved from a study of post-analysis software for immune sequencing data. General study points: Same-batch samples co-clustered strongly by F measure. Patients showed TRBV5-6, TRBV5-1 and TRBV20-1 among roughly 5 TRBV segments more frequent than in controls. Relative to controls, patients with multiple sclerosis showed significantly lower normalized Chao1 diversity.

Unique-molecular-identifier-tagged TCR beta cDNA libraries were used. Between roughly 0.95 and 10 million T cells gave rise to some 490,000 cDNA molecules. TCRdb re-called the PCR reads with MiXCR, one entry per CDR3 protein. Of a few hundred thousand distinct CDR3 sequences listed, approximately 38% are singletons. Points on this clonotype: Its antigen is undetermined. A junction end diverges from the germline sequence, so it may reflect a read error.

Germline loops: CDR1 MDHEN, CDR2 SYDVKM. There are 15 residues in the CDR3. The sequence was collected from a girl aged 10 to 17 with multiple sclerosis. The V and J genes are TRBV28 and TRBJ2-6; D not resolved. Sequenced: blood. This CDR3 reads CVSSQHSSGANVLTF. CDR3 coding DNA: TGTGTCAGCAGTCAACACAGCTCTGGGGCCAACGTCCTGACTTTC.